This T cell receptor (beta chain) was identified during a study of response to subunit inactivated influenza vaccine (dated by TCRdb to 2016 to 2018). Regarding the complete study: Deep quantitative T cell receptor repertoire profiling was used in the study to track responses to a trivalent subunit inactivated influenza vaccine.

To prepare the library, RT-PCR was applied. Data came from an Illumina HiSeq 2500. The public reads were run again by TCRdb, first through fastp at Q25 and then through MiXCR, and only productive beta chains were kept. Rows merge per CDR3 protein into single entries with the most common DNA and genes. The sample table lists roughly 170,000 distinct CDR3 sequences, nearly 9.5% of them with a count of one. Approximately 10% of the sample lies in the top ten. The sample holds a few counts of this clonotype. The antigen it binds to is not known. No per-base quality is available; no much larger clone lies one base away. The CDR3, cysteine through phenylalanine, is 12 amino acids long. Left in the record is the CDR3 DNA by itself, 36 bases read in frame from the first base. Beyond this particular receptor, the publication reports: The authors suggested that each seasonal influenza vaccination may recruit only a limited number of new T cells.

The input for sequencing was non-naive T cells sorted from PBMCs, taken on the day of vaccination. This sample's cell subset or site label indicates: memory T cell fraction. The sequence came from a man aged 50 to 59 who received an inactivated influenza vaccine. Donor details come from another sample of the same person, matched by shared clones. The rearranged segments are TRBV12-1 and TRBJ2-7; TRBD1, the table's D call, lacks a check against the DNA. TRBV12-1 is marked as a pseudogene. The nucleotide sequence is TGTGCCAGCAGCAGGGGACCCTACGAGCAGTACTTC. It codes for CASSRGPYEQYF.